This T cell receptor beta chain was obtained from a study of blood T cell repertoires in COVID-19. Study as a whole: Spain, Italy and the United States supplied samples that represented acute and convalescent COVID-19. PBMCs, B-cell-depleted T cells, or T cells were the source of the cDNA or gDNA that made up the material.

Under the authors' procedure: Amplification of reference gene primers provided the estimated nucleated cell counts. Measured with immunoSEQ multiplex PCR; TCRdb has only the in-frame clones, and not every one. V and J calls plus clone size are reproduced from that table; the DNA served to infer D and trimming. Of around 260,000 clones in the sample, more than 75% were seen once. V shed 4 bases and J shed 1 base, with 17 bases lying between them. Germline V gene sequence: CDR1 LNHDA, CDR2 SQIVND (reference sequence). The CDR3 has 17 residues. The specimen was peripheral blood. The chain has TRBV19 and TRBJ1-5; D is perhaps TRBD1 (5 bases). The receptor was derived from a woman aged 45 to 65 with acute or convalescent COVID-19. CDR3: CASSTGTGTWSNQPQHF. CDR3 coding DNA: TGTGCCAGTAGTACAGGAACAGGTACTTGGAGCAATCAGCCCCAGCATTTT.